This TCR beta chain comes out of a study of T cell changes during pregnancy in multiple sclerosis. This CDR3 spans 14 amino acids. Trimming stripped 1 base from V and 7 bases from J, with 11 bases between. CDR1 and CDR2 (germline): SEHNR, FQNEAQ (reference sequence). Clones were read by immunoSEQ multiplex PCR, and TCRdb kept only the in-frame ones, dropping some. The table lists around 100,000 clones, 80% to 95% of them singletons, with less than 2% in the top ten. Sequenced here: peripheral blood, sampled after pregnancy. The chain carries TRBV7-9 and TRBJ1-5; D unclear. This TCR was sampled from a female donor with multiple sclerosis, enrolled in a pregnancy study. The CDR3 coding sequence is TGTGCCAGCAGCTTAGGGCACGCGGGGCAGCCCCAGCATTTT. This codes for CASSLGHAGQPQHF.